The clone carrying this T cell receptor beta chain was observed a single time. Produced via immunoSEQ multiplex PCR; TCRdb's table is partial and in-frame only. The sample lists over 110,000 clones, roughly nine tenths occurring once. This entry is derived from a study of T cell responses to AZD1222 COVID-19 vaccine. CDR3 length equals 15 residues. CDR1 is PRHDT, CDR2 FYEKMQ, per germline (reference sequence). The V gene end was trimmed by 5 bases and the J gene end by 0 bases; junction bases not matched to a gene: 6. The specimen comprised peripheral blood, sampled 28 days after the second AZD1222 dose. This TCR derives from an adult who received the AZD1222 COVID-19 vaccine. This chain connects TRBV13 to TRBJ1-2; 7 bases match TRBD1. CDR3 loop: CASSGRDRANYGYTF. Written as DNA, the CDR3 is TGTGCCAGCAGCGGGCGGGACAGAGCTAACTATGGCTACACCTTC. Using reference TRBV13 and TRBJ1-2 for the parts outside the CDR3, the full variable domain is AAGVIQSPRHLIKEKRETATLKCYPIPRHDTVYWYQQGPGQDPQFLISFYEKMQSDKGSIPDRFSAQQFSDYHSELNMSSLELGDSALYFCASSGRDRANYGYTFGSGTRLTVV.